The 21 T cell receptor beta chains reported below all come from one sample, sequenced in a study of blood T cell repertoires in COVID-19. TCRdb keeps only in-frame clones here, not all; method: immunoSEQ multiplex PCR. The repertoire has around 6,300 clones, approximately 90% of them found once; the top ten carry roughly 10%. Sequencing used peripheral blood. The source of these receptors is a human donor with active COVID-19. The donor label of this sample is uncertain.

A few counts support this clone. V is TRBV5-5 and J is TRBJ1-5; TRBD1 might be the D (5 bases). The CDR3 has 13 residues. Looked up from germline, CDR1 is SGHKS and CDR2 is YYEKEE (reference sequence). The ends were cut back, 0 bases at V and 7 bases at J, with 8 bases in the middle. The CDR3 here is CASSLAGGQPQHF. CDR3 coding DNA: TGTGCCAGCAGCTTGGCCGGGGGACAGCCCCAGCATTTT.

This rearrangement joins TRBV5-1 to TRBJ2-7; D ambiguous. Germline V gene data show CDR1 as SGHRS and CDR2 as YFSETQ. The CDR3 runs to 15 residues. V dropped 1 base and J dropped 1 base, with 12 bases sitting between them. The CDR3: CASSLLGLLSYEQYF. The CDR3 DNA follows: TGCGCCAGCAGCTTGCTAGGCCTGCTATCCTACGAGCAGTACTTC.

CDR3 amino acids: CASMVQRERGELFF. The CDR3 DNA sequence: TGTGCCAGCATGGTCCAGCGGGAGAGGGGGGAGCTGTTTTTT. The rearrangement uses TRBV27 and TRBJ2-2; 8 nucleotides agree with TRBD2. There are 14 residues in the CDR3. The ends lost 7 bases at V and 8 bases at J; junction bases unmatched: 9. Germline CDR1 MNHEY, CDR2 SMNVEV (reference sequence).

The gene calls are TRBV4-1 and TRBJ2-7, with D possibly matching TRBD2 (5 bases). V dropped 1 base and J dropped 6 bases, with 22 bases sitting between them. Per the germline V gene, CDR1 is MGHRA and CDR2 is YSYEKL. The CDR3 covers 17 residues. The CDR3 loop reads CASSQVSFNRGMSEQYF. The CDR3 DNA sequence: TGCGCCAGCAGCCAAGTTTCATTTAATCGGGGTATGAGCGAGCAGTACTTC.

The V and J genes are TRBV7-9 and TRBJ2-5; 9 positions agree with TRBD2. Germline trimming cut 5 bases from V and 4 bases from J; bases unmatched to any gene: 8. CDR1 and CDR2 from the germline V gene are SEHNR and FQNEAQ (reference sequence). The CDR3 loop spans 15 amino acids. CDR3 protein: CASSPPLREGETQYF. The DNA for the CDR3 is TGTGCCAGCAGCCCACCTTTGCGGGAGGGAGAGACCCAGTACTTC.

The J gene is TRBJ2-7, the V gene TRBV30; D gene unclear. V lost 4 bases and J 2 bases, leaving 9 bases between the germline ends. The CDR3 runs 12 residues. Looked up from germline, CDR1 is GTSNPN and CDR2 is SVGIG (reference sequence). The CDR3 DNA follows: TGTGCCTGGAAAAGAGGTCCCTACGAGCAGTACTTC. Translated, it gives CAWKRGPYEQYF.

V and J are TRBV30 and TRBJ2-7, with 13 bases that match TRBD2. Unmatched junction bases numbered 10, after V lost 1 base and J lost 7 bases. The CDR3 sequence is 16 residues long. Germline V CDR1 and CDR2: GTSNPN, SVGIG (reference sequence). CDR3 region: CAWSGLAGGSRGEQYF. The CDR3 DNA follows: TGTGCCTGGAGTGGACTAGCGGGGGGTTCCCGGGGTGAGCAGTACTTC.

In its sample, this clone was seen once. The chain links TRBV7-9 to TRBJ1-2; D gene uncertain. The germline gives CDR1 SEHNR, CDR2 FQNEAQ (reference sequence). V was clipped by 1 base and J by 5 bases, with 8 bases between them. This CDR3 has 13 amino acids. The CDR3 spells CASSLEHEYGYTF. For the CDR3, the DNA is TGTGCCAGCAGCTTAGAGCACGAGTATGGCTACACCTTC.

CDR3 residues: CASSPLLTVKETQYF. Written as DNA, the CDR3 is TGTGCCAGCAGCCCCCTCCTGACAGTCAAAGAGACCCAGTACTTC. The gene calls are TRBV11-2 and TRBJ2-5, with D possibly being TRBD1 (5 bases). The CDR3 loop spans 15 amino acids. The germline gives CDR1 SGHAT, CDR2 FQNNGV. Trimming cost V 5 bases and J 3 bases, with 16 bases left between them.

The sample holds one count of this clone. The chain employs TRBV27 and TRBJ2-1; 14 bases are shared with TRBD2. V lost 5 bases, J lost 9 bases, and 9 bases stayed unmatched. The CDR3 has 16 residues. In germline, CDR1 is MNHEY, CDR2 SMNVEV (reference sequence). In DNA form, the CDR3 reads TGTGCCAGCAGTCCCCCGGGACTAGCGGGAGCAGGTGAGCAGTTCTTC. Its protein is CASSPPGLAGAGEQFF.

The chain employs TRBV7-9 and TRBJ1-4; TRBD1 is a possible D gene (5 bases). Germline V gives CDR1 SEHNR, CDR2 FQNEAQ (reference sequence). V lost 2 bases, J lost 5 bases, and 9 bases lay in between. The CDR3 has 14 residues. Here the CDR3 DNA reads TGTGCCAGCAGCTTACAGGGCATAAATGAAAAACTGTTTTTT. Its translation is CASSLQGINEKLFF.

V usage is TRBV9 and J usage is TRBJ2-1, with 11 bases lining up with TRBD1. The V and J ends lost 3 bases and 8 bases, in that order; junction bases with no gene match: 7. Germline V gene lookup returns CDR1 SGDLS and CDR2 YYNGEE. The CDR3 runs 15 residues. The CDR3 region has the DNA TGTGCCAGCAGCGAGGGGACAGGGGGAAAGTATGAGCAGTTCTTC. This encodes CASSEGTGGKYEQFF.

In nucleotides, the CDR3 is TGTGCCAGCAGCTTGGGACAGGGGTCATATGGCTACACCTTC. Translation gives CASSLGQGSYGYTF. V usage is TRBV5-4 and J usage is TRBJ1-2, with 8 bases matching TRBD1. V shed 0 bases, J shed 5 bases, and the junction held 3 bases outside the gene matches. Germline V gene sequence: CDR1 SGHNT, CDR2 YYREEE (reference sequence). The CDR3 length is 14 residues.

The V and J genes are TRBV27 and TRBJ1-3, with D maybe TRBD1 (5 bases). The V end lost 7 bases, the J end lost 7 bases, and 17 bases lay between the germline ends. Germline values: CDR1 MNHEY, CDR2 SMNVEV (reference sequence). The CDR3 length is 14 residues. The CDR3 nucleotides read TGTGCCAGCAAGGAAGGGGCAGGGTCGAACACCATATATTTT. The encoded protein is CASKEGAGSNTIYF.

CDR3 loop: CASSRDGDSPGAEAFF. The CDR3 DNA reads TGCGCCAGCAGCCGCGATGGGGACAGCCCTGGGGCTGAAGCTTTCTTT. V usage is TRBV4-3 and J usage is TRBJ1-1; 7 positions agree with TRBD1. Germline CDR1 reads LGHNA; CDR2 reads YSLEER. The V gene end was trimmed by 4 bases and the J gene end by 6 bases; junction bases not matched to a gene: 14. The CDR3 contains 16 residues.

This clone was detected a few times. V usage is TRBV12-3 or TRBV12-4 and J usage is TRBJ1-1; no reliable D call. Trimming left V 4 bases short and J 3 bases short, with 3 bases between. CDR3 length equals 11 residues. The DNA for the CDR3 is TGTGCCAGCAGTTCGTACACTGAAGCTTTCTTT. Residues: CASSSYTEAFF.

V is TRBV4-2 and J is TRBJ2-1, with 9 bases matching TRBD2. The V gene's germline CDR1 is LGHNA and CDR2 YNFKEQ. The CDR3 contains 13 residues. The junction had 6 bases not matched to a gene; V was cut back by 8 bases and J by 7 bases. The CDR3 here is CASPFLAGNEQFF. In DNA, the CDR3 is TGTGCCAGCCCCTTTCTAGCGGGGAATGAGCAGTTCTTC.

This chain links TRBV9 with TRBJ2-3, with a weak D call TRBD2 (6 bases). The CDR3 is made up of 14 amino acids. Germline assignment: CDR1 SGDLS and CDR2 YYNGEE. Between the trimmed V and J ends, which lost 4 bases and 2 bases, there was a span of 11 bases. This chain's CDR3 is CASSNRDSTDTQYF. CDR3 nucleotide sequence: TGTGCCAGCAGCAACCGGGACTCCACAGATACGCAGTATTTT.

The chain combines TRBV5-4 with TRBJ2-5; no clear D gene. CDR3 length: 14 residues. Trimming took 0 bases from V and 5 from J, leaving 11 bases between them. The V gene's germline CDR1 is SGHNT and CDR2 YYREEE (reference sequence). CDR3 nucleotide sequence: TGTGCCAGCAGCTTGGGGGCCAGGTCCGAGACCCAGTACTTC. This codes for CASSLGARSETQYF. The whole variable domain, filled in from reference TRBV5-4 and TRBJ2-5, reads ETGVTQSPTHLIKTRGQQVTLRCSSQSGHNTVSWYQQALGQGPQFIFQYYREEENGRGNFPPRFSGLQFPNYSSELNVNALELDDSALYLCASSLGARSETQYFGPGTRLLVL.

The J gene is TRBJ1-5, the V gene TRBV2; TRBD1 agrees at 8 bases. The CDR3 is made up of 14 amino acids. Germline lookup yields CDR1 SNHLY and CDR2 FYNNEI. With 3 bases clipped from V and 8 bases from J, the junction kept 6 bases outside the gene matches. The CDR3 reads CASSDDRGREPQHF. In DNA, the CDR3 is TGTGCCAGCAGTGACGACAGGGGCCGTGAGCCCCAGCATTTT.

The V and J genes are TRBV4-3 and TRBJ2-3; D ambiguous. CDR1 is LGHNA and CDR2 is YSLEER in the germline V gene. V was trimmed by 0 bases and J by 5 bases, leaving 21 bases between them. This CDR3 spans 18 amino acids. CDR3 sequence: CASSQDRPSSEEGDTQYF. The CDR3 bases are TGCGCCAGCAGCCAAGACCGACCCTCCAGTGAGGAAGGAGATACGCAGTATTTT.